The present T cell receptor (beta chain) was sequenced within a study of T cell responses to AZD1222 COVID-19 vaccine. Libraries were prepared by immunoSEQ multiplex PCR; TCRdb keeps only in-frame clonotypes and omits some of them. The sample has some 130,000 clones, just over 90% seen once; the top ten hold 1% to 1.4%. The CDR3 spans 15 residues. V lost 3 bases, J lost 4 bases, and 10 bases stayed unmatched. Germline CDR1 is DFQATT and CDR2 is SNEGSKA (reference sequence). The count of this clone is one. What it recognizes is unknown. General study results and limits: Donors were mostly white British, more females; clonal diversity possibly underestimated.

The material sequenced was peripheral blood, taken 28 days after the second AZD1222 dose. V gene TRBV20-1 combines with J gene TRBJ1-2; TRBD1 matches 8 bases. The receptor was derived from an adult who received the AZD1222 COVID-19 vaccine. CDR3 amino acids: CSASPGQGAFYGYTF. The CDR3, as DNA: TGCAGTGCTAGTCCCGGCCAGGGGGCTTTCTATGGCTACACCTTC.